This entry features one T cell receptor beta chain sequence. This sample was included in a study of blood T cell repertoires in COVID-19. Study summary: Sites in the United States, Italy and Spain provided acute and convalescent COVID-19 samples. In each case, the material was cDNA or gDNA derived from T cells, B-cell-depleted T cells, or PBMCs.

Original processing methods: Cell counts per sample came from amplifying reference gene primers. TCRdb keeps only in-frame clones here, not all; method: immunoSEQ multiplex PCR. D and trimming come from the DNA, and the V and J calls and clone size come from that table. Of 120,000 or so clones in the sample, about 90% were seen once. V was cut by 1 base and J by 9 bases, with 13 bases left in between. Germline-derived CDR1 and CDR2 are LGHDT and YNNKEL (reference sequence). The CDR3 runs to 14 residues. J is TRBJ2-1 and V is TRBV3-1 (or the pseudogene TRBV3-2); D remains ambiguous. Sequenced material: peripheral blood. The receptor's source is a woman in her sixties with acute or convalescent COVID-19. In DNA form, the CDR3 reads TGTGCCAGCAGCCAAGGGGCCACGGTGGGTGAGCAGTTCTTC. The encoded protein is CASSQGATVGEQFF.